Below, 4 T cell receptor beta chains from the same sample are listed, as sequenced in a study of cytomegalovirus exposure and HLA in healthy donors (dated by TCRdb to the late 2010s). Libraries were constructed by the immunoSEQ multiplex PCR assay. The multiplex PCR relied on a mix of 60 forward primers for TCR Vbeta segments and 13 reverse primers for TCR Jbeta segments. This immuneACCESS table, as held by TCRdb, lists in-frame sequences with V and J called but not all clones. Of the missing ones, under half trace to an unresolved V gene in checked studies; the others have no known cause. The sample yields 200,000 to 250,000 clones; over 65% were counted once. In total, the top ten clones hold 0.63% of the sample. Sequencing was carried out using PBMCs. Receptors were obtained from a man aged 18 to 30 in good health and CMV-seronegative.

In regard to this clone: At one boundary the junction diverges from the germline segment, which might be a read error. The V and J genes are TRBV7-7 and TRBJ2-5; the match to TRBD1 covers 10 bases. Germline-derived CDR1 and CDR2 are SSHAT and FNYEAQ (reference sequence). This CDR3 comprises 14 residues. The CDR3 loop reads CASSSGTGASTQYF. CDR3 bases: TGTGCTAGCAGCTCCGGGACAGGGGCTTCGACCCAGTACTTC.

The chain couples TRBV6-5 to TRBJ2-7, with TRBD1 as a possible D gene (6 bases). CDR3 size: 15 residues. Germline V gene data show CDR1 as MNHEY and CDR2 as SVGAGI. V was trimmed by 10 bases and J by 5 bases, leaving 24 bases between them. CDR3 in amino acids: CATTVTWGQRNEQYF. In DNA form, the CDR3 reads TGTGCCACCACAGTTACCTGGGGGCAAAGGAACGAGCAGTACTTC.

This chain uses TRBV5-4 with TRBJ1-6; TRBD1 aligns across 9 bases. Trimming cost V 2 bases and J 8 bases; bases outside gene matches: 11. The length of the CDR3 is 17 residues. Germline V lookup: CDR1 SGHNT, CDR2 YYREEE (reference sequence). DNA for the CDR3: TGTGCCAGCAGCTTTAAGGCGGTCGGGACAGGGTATTCACCCCTCCACTTT. Encoded protein: CASSFKAVGTGYSPLHF.

The V call is TRBV7-8, the J call TRBJ2-7; 13 bases align to TRBD2. The CDR3 runs 15 residues. V gave up 5 bases and J gave up 4 bases; unmatched junction bases: 5. Germline CDR1 and CDR2: SGHVS and FQNEAQ. The CDR3 is CASSMGLAGIYEQYF. Here the CDR3 DNA reads TGTGCCAGCAGCATGGGACTAGCGGGGATTTACGAGCAGTACTTC.